This T cell receptor beta chain appears in the sequencing data of a study of blood T cell repertoires in COVID-19. Study context: Acute-phase and convalescent COVID-19 samples originated in the United States, Italy and Spain. T cells, B-cell-depleted T cells, or PBMCs supplied cDNA or gDNA.

Germline V lookup: CDR1 LNHDA, CDR2 SQIVND (reference sequence). The CDR3 consists of 14 residues. Trimming took 6 bases from V and 1 from J, leaving 12 bases between them. Original analysis: Reference gene primer amplification gave estimated nucleated cell counts. Only in-frame clones appear in the TCRdb table, and some are missing; sequencing was by immunoSEQ multiplex PCR. The DNA was the basis for D and trimming; V, J and clone size are from that table. The table lists about 74,000 clones, roughly 88% of them singletons. The TCR originated in a woman at least 80 years old with active or convalescent COVID-19. The source material was peripheral blood. The V call is TRBV19, the J call TRBJ1-1; D might be TRBD1 (5 bases). CDR3 loop: CASRMGRGNTEAFF. CDR3 sequence (DNA): TGTGCCAGTAGAATGGGGCGAGGGAACACTGAAGCTTTCTTT.